The rows below give T cell receptor beta chains drawn from one sample of a study of T-cell memory formation after mild COVID-19. TCRdb processed the 5' RACE reads anew with MiXCR; each CDR3 protein has one entry. The sample comprises roughly 400,000 distinct CDR3 sequences, 20% to 25% of which are singletons, and roughly 8.9% rests with the top ten. Sequencing was carried out using PBMCs or a T cell subset sorted from them (not recorded which). Every receptor here comes from an adult woman who had mild COVID-19 (a few samples of this study predate the infection). Cell type and time point are not known. The CDR3 runs from the conserved cysteine through the conserved F or W. The order of the fields is CDR3 protein, CDR3 DNA, V gene, CDR3 length, D gene, clone size, J gene. D genes are given only for firm matches. The size field is filled for only some rows; it gives once, few, many or a size class.

CDR3aa: CASSLGGDVHEQYF
CDR3nt: TGTGCCAGCAGTTTAGGGGGGGACGTCCACGAGCAGTACTTC
v_gene: TRBV12-3/TRBV12-4
len: 14
d_gene: -
abundance: once
j_gene: TRBJ2-7

CDR3aa: CASSLVPETQYF
CDR3nt: TGTGCCAGCAGTTTAGTCCCAGAGACCCAGTACTTC
v_gene: TRBV12-3/TRBV12-4
len: 12
d_gene: -
abundance: -
j_gene: TRBJ2-5

CDR3aa: CASLLQGANTEAFF
CDR3nt: TGTGCCAGCCTTCTCCAGGGGGCCAACACTGAAGCTTTCTTT
v_gene: TRBV12-3/TRBV12-4
len: 14
d_gene: TRBD1
abundance: -
j_gene: TRBJ1-1

CDR3aa: CASSLYVGRATNEKLFF
CDR3nt: TGCGCCAGCAGCTTGTACGTGGGCCGTGCAACTAATGAAAAACTGTTTTTT
v_gene: TRBV5-1
len: 17
d_gene: -
abundance: -
j_gene: TRBJ1-4

CDR3aa: CASRDRGSTEAFF
CDR3nt: TGTGCCAGCAGGGACAGGGGGAGCACTGAAGCTTTCTTT
v_gene: TRBV7-9
len: 13
d_gene: TRBD1
abundance: -
j_gene: TRBJ1-1

CDR3aa: CSVWTSGRGNYEQYF
CDR3nt: TGCAGCGTTTGGACTAGCGGGAGGGGAAACTACGAGCAGTACTTC
v_gene: TRBV29-1
len: 15
d_gene: TRBD2
abundance: few
j_gene: TRBJ2-7

CDR3aa: CASSVVQDSYEQYF
CDR3nt: TGTGCCAGCAGCGTAGTGCAGGACAGCTACGAGCAGTACTTC
v_gene: TRBV9
len: 14
d_gene: -
abundance: few
j_gene: TRBJ2-7

CDR3aa: CASSLARERLATSYNEQFF
CDR3nt: TGCGCCAGCAGCTTGGCCCGGGAACGACTAGCTACTTCCTACAATGAGCAGTTCTTC
v_gene: TRBV5-1
len: 19
d_gene: TRBD2
abundance: -
j_gene: TRBJ2-1

CDR3aa: CASSMATYTEAFF
CDR3nt: TGTGCCAGCAGCATGGCGACTTACACTGAAGCTTTCTTT
v_gene: TRBV21-1
len: 13
d_gene: -
abundance: few
j_gene: TRBJ1-1

CDR3aa: CASSSGQVGLDGYTF
CDR3nt: TGTGCCAGCAGCTCAGGACAGGTTGGATTAGATGGCTACACCTTC
v_gene: TRBV5-5
len: 15
d_gene: TRBD1
abundance: -
j_gene: TRBJ1-2

CDR3aa: CASSYLGTGGDYGYTF
CDR3nt: TGTGCCAGCAGTTACTTGGGGACAGGGGGCGACTATGGCTACACCTTC
v_gene: TRBV6-5
len: 16
d_gene: TRBD1
abundance: few
j_gene: TRBJ1-2

CDR3aa: CASSPKGGQSTEAFF
CDR3nt: TGTGCCAGCAGCCCCAAGGGGGGACAGAGCACTGAAGCTTTCTTT
v_gene: TRBV7-9
len: 15
d_gene: TRBD1
abundance: few
j_gene: TRBJ1-1

CDR3aa: CASSVEGDTQYF
CDR3nt: TGTGCCAGCAGCGTAGAGGGAGATACGCAGTATTTT
v_gene: TRBV9
len: 12
d_gene: -
abundance: -
j_gene: TRBJ2-3

CDR3aa: CASPGGIQPQHF
CDR3nt: TGTGCCAGCCCAGGGGGAATTCAGCCCCAGCATTTT
v_gene: TRBV7-2
len: 12
d_gene: TRBD1
abundance: -
j_gene: TRBJ1-5

CDR3aa: CASERQGSYEQYF
CDR3nt: TGTGCCAGCGAACGACAGGGGTCGTACGAGCAGTACTTC
v_gene: TRBV12-3/TRBV12-4
len: 13
d_gene: TRBD1
abundance: few
j_gene: TRBJ2-7

CDR3aa: CASSEGPGTPDSPLHF
CDR3nt: TGTGCCAGCAGTGAAGGCCCCGGGACACCAGATTCACCCCTCCACTTT
v_gene: TRBV2
len: 16
d_gene: -
abundance: few
j_gene: TRBJ1-6

CDR3aa: CASSGRQGVLDTQYF
CDR3nt: TGTGCCAGCAGCGGGAGACAGGGGGTATTAGATACGCAGTATTTT
v_gene: TRBV5-5
len: 15
d_gene: TRBD1
abundance: few
j_gene: TRBJ2-3

CDR3aa: CSVERSGTGGYNEQFF
CDR3nt: TGCAGCGTTGAAAGGTCCGGGACAGGGGGATACAATGAGCAGTTCTTC
v_gene: TRBV29-1
len: 16
d_gene: TRBD1
abundance: few
j_gene: TRBJ2-1

CDR3aa: CASSYQLGNTEAFF
CDR3nt: TGTGCCAGCAGCTACCAACTTGGGAACACTGAAGCTTTCTTT
v_gene: TRBV7-9
len: 14
d_gene: -
abundance: few
j_gene: TRBJ1-1

CDR3aa: CASSLSLSGLLYEQYF
CDR3nt: TGTGCCAGCAGCTTGTCCCTTAGCGGGCTGCTCTACGAGCAGTACTTC
v_gene: TRBV5-5
len: 16
d_gene: TRBD2
abundance: few
j_gene: TRBJ2-7

CDR3aa: CASSLDTAYGYTF
CDR3nt: TGTGCCAGCAGTTTGGACACTGCCTATGGCTACACCTTC
v_gene: TRBV12-3/TRBV12-4
len: 13
d_gene: -
abundance: -
j_gene: TRBJ1-2

CDR3aa: CSVGPGNTEAFF
CDR3nt: TGCAGCGTTGGTCCGGGGAACACTGAAGCTTTCTTT
v_gene: TRBV29-1
len: 12
d_gene: -
abundance: -
j_gene: TRBJ1-1

CDR3aa: CASSQEVGTDTQYF
CDR3nt: TGTGCCAGCAGCCAAGAGGTGGGCACAGATACGCAGTATTTT
v_gene: TRBV3-1
len: 14
d_gene: -
abundance: -
j_gene: TRBJ2-3

CDR3aa: CSVEGQVEQYF
CDR3nt: TGCAGCGTTGAGGGACAGGTCGAGCAGTACTTC
v_gene: TRBV29-1
len: 11
d_gene: TRBD1
abundance: -
j_gene: TRBJ2-7

CDR3aa: CASSLMGSEETQYF
CDR3nt: TGTGCCAGCAGCTTAATGGGGTCAGAAGAGACCCAGTACTTC
v_gene: TRBV7-3
len: 14
d_gene: -
abundance: -
j_gene: TRBJ2-5

CDR3aa: CASSLVRGPNEKLFF
CDR3nt: TGTGCCAGCAGTTTAGTAAGGGGGCCTAATGAAAAACTGTTTTTT
v_gene: TRBV12-3/TRBV12-4
len: 15
d_gene: TRBD1
abundance: few
j_gene: TRBJ1-4

CDR3aa: CASSPHPGTSGDEQFF
CDR3nt: TGTGCCAGCAGCCCCCACCCCGGGACTAGCGGGGACGAGCAGTTCTTC
v_gene: TRBV11-2
len: 16
d_gene: TRBD2
abundance: few
j_gene: TRBJ2-1